Listed below are T cell receptor beta chains from one sample, sequenced in a study of vaccination and CD4 T cells after COVID-19. Their antigen targets remain unknown. TCRdb processed the PCR reads anew with MiXCR; each CDR3 protein has one entry. The sample holds roughly 7,000 distinct CDR3 sequences, 66% seen once. The sample was CD4+ T cells from blood, cultured in vitro. The receptors here all came from a human donor who had recovered from COVID-19. Both conserved end residues are part of each CDR3. A D gene is named only where the DNA matches it firmly. Clone size is given for some rows only: seen once, a few or many times, or a class if the clone is expanded.

V	D	J	size	DNA	CDR3
TRBV6-5	-	TRBJ1-6	-	TGTGCCAGCAGTTCCTGGGGTTCACCCCTCCACTTT	CASSSWGSPLHF
TRBV11-2	-	TRBJ1-2	-	TGTGCCAGCAGCGCGCCCCCGGGACGGAGGACAAACTATGGCTACACCTTC	CASSAPPGRRTNYGYTF
TRBV6-2/TRBV6-3	TRBD1	TRBJ1-6	-	TGTGCCAGCAGTTACGGGGGACAGGTTACCTTT	CASSYGGQVTF
TRBV20-1	TRBD1	TRBJ1-1	-	TGCAGTGCTAGAGATGTCAGGGGGCATACTGAAGCTTTCTTT	CSARDVRGHTEAFF
TRBV20-1	-	TRBJ2-5	few	TGCAGTGCTACCAGGACGCAAGAGACCCAGTACTTC	CSATRTQETQYF
TRBV20-1	-	TRBJ1-3	-	TGCAGTGCTAGAGAGCCAGGGACGGGAGGAAACACCATATATTTT	CSAREPGTGGNTIYF
TRBV6-5	-	TRBJ2-3	-	TGTGCCAGCAGTTACAGTAGGGCGACAGATACGCAGTATTTT	CASSYSRATDTQYF
TRBV20-1	-	TRBJ2-5	-	TGCAGTGCCATAGATGCTAGTGTTGAGACCCAGTACTTC	CSAIDASVETQYF
TRBV7-2	-	TRBJ1-5	-	TGTGCCAGCAGCTTAGGAGGCCTGACCAATCAGCCCCAGCATTTT	CASSLGGLTNQPQHF
TRBV6-1	-	TRBJ1-1	once	TGTGCCAGCAGCCGGTCCACTGAAGCTTTCTTT	CASSRSTEAFF
TRBV23-1	TRBD1	TRBJ1-2	-	TGCGCCAGCAGTCAATCGGTTAACAGGGGGCGAAGCTACACCTTC	CASSQSVNRGRSYTF
TRBV20-1	TRBD1	TRBJ2-3	-	TGCAGTGCTATCCTAGGGGGCTTCGGGGATACGCAGTATTTT	CSAILGGFGDTQYF
TRBV12-3/TRBV12-4	-	TRBJ1-2	-	TGTGCCAGCAGTTTTTCGGGCCTTGGCTACACCTTC	CASSFSGLGYTF
TRBV7-8	-	TRBJ2-3	-	TGTGCCAGCAGCTCCGGGACCCCCACAGATACGCAGTATTTT	CASSSGTPTDTQYF
TRBV7-6	TRBD2	TRBJ2-5	-	TGTGCCAGCAGCAAACATAGCGGGACCCAAGAGACCCAGTACTTC	CASSKHSGTQETQYF
TRBV6-5	-	TRBJ1-5	-	TGTGCCAGCAGTTACTCGGGGGGGCGCGGACAGCCCCAGCATTTT	CASSYSGGRGQPQHF
TRBV15	TRBD2	TRBJ2-7	few	TGTGCCACCAGCATAACTAGCGGGAGTTACGAGCAGTACTTC	CATSITSGSYEQYF
TRBV21-1	-	TRBJ1-5	-	TGTGCCAGACAGGGGAACAATCAGCCCCAGCATTTT	CARQGNNQPQHF
TRBV5-4	TRBD1	TRBJ1-2	-	TGTGCCAGCAGGCGGGGGGGACAGGGGGCTAACTATGGCTACACCTTC	CASRRGGQGANYGYTF
TRBV19	-	TRBJ2-7	-	TGTGCCAGTACCCCAGGGGGGATGGGGCGCGAGCAGTACTTC	CASTPGGMGREQYF
TRBV6-1	-	TRBJ2-1	-	TGTGCCAGCAGTCACACTGTTAGCTCCTACAATGAGCAGTTCTTC	CASSHTVSSYNEQFF
TRBV7-9	TRBD1	TRBJ2-5	few	TGTGCCAGCAGCTCAAACCGGGACAGGGCTTATAGTGAGACCCAGTACTTC	CASSSNRDRAYSETQYF
TRBV6-1	TRBD2	TRBJ2-1	-	TGTGCCAGTAGTAGCGGGGGGAGCTCCTACAATGAGCAGTTCTTC	CASSSGGSSYNEQFF
TRBV6-4	-	TRBJ1-2	-	TGTGCCAGCAGTTACGCCGTAGGAATCCCTCTTGGCTACACCTTC	CASSYAVGIPLGYTF
TRBV30	-	TRBJ2-7	once	TGTGCCTGGAGCTATGGACAGATCTACGAGCAGTACTTC	CAWSYGQIYEQYF
TRBV29-1	TRBD2	TRBJ2-5	once	TGCAGCGTTGGGTCGAGCGGGGGGGATGAGACCCAGTACTTC	CSVGSSGGDETQYF
TRBV2	-	TRBJ1-2	-	TGTGCCAGCAGTGTAACTCCTCGCCTTGGAGGCTACACCTTC	CASSVTPRLGGYTF
TRBV20-1	TRBD2	TRBJ2-3	-	TGCAGTGCGATATTACTAGCGGGAGCGGATACGCAGTATTTT	CSAILLAGADTQYF
TRBV11-3	TRBD2	TRBJ2-1	-	TGTGCCAGCAGCTTTCACCTCGGGGGGGCTAGCGGGGTTGAGCAGTTCTTC	CASSFHLGGASGVEQFF
TRBV6-1	-	TRBJ2-3	-	TGTGCCAGCAGTCGGTGGGGTTATCTCATTATGACAGATACGCAGTATTTT	CASSRWGYLIMTDTQYF
TRBV20-1	-	TRBJ2-5	-	TGCAGTGCGGAGGTCTTCGGCCACCTCCAAGAGACCCAGTACTTC	CSAEVFGHLQETQYF
TRBV20-1	-	TRBJ1-5	medium-sized	TGCAGTGCTATTGACAGATCCCTTACGTGGAATCAGCCCCAGCATTTT	CSAIDRSLTWNQPQHF
TRBV20-1	-	TRBJ2-2	-	TGCAGTGCTAGAGATTGGGGGAACACCGGGGAGCTGTTTTTT	CSARDWGNTGELFF
TRBV6-5	-	TRBJ2-2	-	TGTGCCAGCAGTTACGGACCAGGGGAAGGAACCGGGGAGCTGTTTTTT	CASSYGPGEGTGELFF
TRBV12-3/TRBV12-4	-	TRBJ1-5	-	TGTGCCAGCAGCCTAGGGGCATATAGCAATCAGCCCCAGCATTTT	CASSLGAYSNQPQHF
TRBV20-1	-	TRBJ1-2	-	TGCAGTGCTAGAGAACGTCTGGATGGCTACACCTTC	CSARERLDGYTF
TRBV2	-	TRBJ1-1	-	TGTGCCAGCAGTGAACAGGGCCCCACTGAAGCTTTCTTT	CASSEQGPTEAFF
TRBV4-3	-	TRBJ1-1	-	TGCGCCAGCAGCCAAGAAGTGACACGTGCTGAAGCTTTCTTT	CASSQEVTRAEAFF
TRBV19	TRBD1	TRBJ1-1	-	TGTGCCAGTACCCGGCGGGACAGGGCCACTGAAGCTTTCTTT	CASTRRDRATEAFF
TRBV19	TRBD1	TRBJ1-2	-	TGTGCCAGTAGTATGGGACAGCGGCAAGGCTACACCTTC	CASSMGQRQGYTF
TRBV6-1	TRBD2	TRBJ2-7	-	TGTGCCAGCACCGGACTAGCGGGAGATGGCGAGCAGTACTTC	CASTGLAGDGEQYF
TRBV19	-	TRBJ2-7	-	TGTGCCAGTAGTATGAAGCCGGGGGCCGAGCAGTACTTC	CASSMKPGAEQYF
TRBV7-9	-	TRBJ2-3	-	TGTGCCAGCAGCTTAGTTCCAGATACGCAGTATTTT	CASSLVPDTQYF
TRBV10-3	TRBD1	TRBJ1-1	-	TGTGCCATCAGGGGGGACAGTAACACTGAAGCTTTCTTT	CAIRGDSNTEAFF
TRBV4-3	TRBD2	TRBJ2-3	-	TGCGCCAGCAGCCAAGATCCGGCACTAGCGGGAGGGAGGGGCACAGATACGCAGTATTTT	CASSQDPALAGGRGTDTQYF